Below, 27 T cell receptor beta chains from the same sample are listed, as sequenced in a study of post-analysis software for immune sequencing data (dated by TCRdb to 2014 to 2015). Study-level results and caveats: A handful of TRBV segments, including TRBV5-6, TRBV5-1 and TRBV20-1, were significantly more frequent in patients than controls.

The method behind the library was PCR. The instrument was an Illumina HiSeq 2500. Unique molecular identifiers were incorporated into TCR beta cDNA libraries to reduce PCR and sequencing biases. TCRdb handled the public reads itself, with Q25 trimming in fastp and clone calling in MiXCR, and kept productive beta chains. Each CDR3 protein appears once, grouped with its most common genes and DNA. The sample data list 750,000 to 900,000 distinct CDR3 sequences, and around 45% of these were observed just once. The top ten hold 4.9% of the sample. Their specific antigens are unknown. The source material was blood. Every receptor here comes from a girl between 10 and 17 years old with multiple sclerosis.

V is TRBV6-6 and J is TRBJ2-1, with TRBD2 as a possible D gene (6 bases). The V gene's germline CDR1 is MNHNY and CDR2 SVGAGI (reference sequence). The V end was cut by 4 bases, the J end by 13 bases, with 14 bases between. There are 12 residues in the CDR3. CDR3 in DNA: TGTGCCAGCAGTTCTCTCGGGAGTGGTCAGTTCTTC. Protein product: CASSSLGSGQFF.

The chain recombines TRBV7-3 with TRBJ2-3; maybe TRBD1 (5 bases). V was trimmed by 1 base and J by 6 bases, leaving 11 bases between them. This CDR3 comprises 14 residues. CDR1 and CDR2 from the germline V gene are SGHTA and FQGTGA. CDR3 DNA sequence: TGTGCCAGCAGCTTAAGGGGCTGGCCTGATACGCAGTATTTT. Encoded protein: CASSLRGWPDTQYF.

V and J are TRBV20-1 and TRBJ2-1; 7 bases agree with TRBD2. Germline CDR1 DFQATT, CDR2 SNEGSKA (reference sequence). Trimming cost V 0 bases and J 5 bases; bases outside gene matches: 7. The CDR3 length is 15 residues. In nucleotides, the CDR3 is TGCAGTGCTAGAGAGTATCTAGCGGCGAACAATGAGCAGTTCTTC. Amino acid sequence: CSAREYLAANNEQFF.

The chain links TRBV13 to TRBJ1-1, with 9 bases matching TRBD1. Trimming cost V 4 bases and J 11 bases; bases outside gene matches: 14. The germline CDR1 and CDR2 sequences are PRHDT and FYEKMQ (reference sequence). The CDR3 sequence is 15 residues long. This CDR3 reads CASSSRTGVGPGAFF. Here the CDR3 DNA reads TGTGCCAGCAGCTCCCGGACAGGGGTGGGTCCTGGGGCTTTCTTT.

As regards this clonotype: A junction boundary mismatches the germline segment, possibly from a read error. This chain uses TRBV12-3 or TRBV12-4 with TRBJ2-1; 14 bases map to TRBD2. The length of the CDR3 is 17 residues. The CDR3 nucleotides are TGCGCCAGCAGTTCGAGTGGTACGAGGACTAGCGGGAGGTTTGAGTTCTTC. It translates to CASSSSGTRTSGRFEFF.

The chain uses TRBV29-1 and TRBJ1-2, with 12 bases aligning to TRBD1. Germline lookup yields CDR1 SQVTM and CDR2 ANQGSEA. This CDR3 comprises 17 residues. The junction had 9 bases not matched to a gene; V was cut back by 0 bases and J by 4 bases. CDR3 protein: CSVEDRGTGGAGYGYTF. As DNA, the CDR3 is TGCAGCGTTGAAGACCGTGGGACAGGGGGCGCCGGCTATGGCTACACCTTC.

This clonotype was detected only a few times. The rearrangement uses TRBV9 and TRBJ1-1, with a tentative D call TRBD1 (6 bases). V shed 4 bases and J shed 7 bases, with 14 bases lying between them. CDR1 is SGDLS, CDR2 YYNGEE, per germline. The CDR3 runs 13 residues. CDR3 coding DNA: TGTGCCAGCAGCTCGACAGGCCGGCGTGAAGCTTTCTTT. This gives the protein CASSSTGRREAFF.

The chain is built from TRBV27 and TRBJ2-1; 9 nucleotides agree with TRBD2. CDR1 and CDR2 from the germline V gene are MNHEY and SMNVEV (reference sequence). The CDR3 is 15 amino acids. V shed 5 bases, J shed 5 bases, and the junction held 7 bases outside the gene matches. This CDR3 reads CASSGRLAGNNEQFF. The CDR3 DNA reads TGTGCCAGCAGTGGCCGGCTAGCGGGGAACAATGAGCAGTTCTTC.

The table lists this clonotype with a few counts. CDR3 protein: CASSYGPSTVEQFF. The CDR3 DNA sequence: TGTGCCAGCAGTTATGGGCCCTCTACCGTGGAGCAGTTCTTC. The chain recombines TRBV6-5 with TRBJ2-1; D is undetermined. The germline V gene encodes CDR1 MNHEY and CDR2 SVGAGI. CDR3 length equals 14 residues. V gave up 3 bases and J gave up 10 bases, with 16 bases separating them.

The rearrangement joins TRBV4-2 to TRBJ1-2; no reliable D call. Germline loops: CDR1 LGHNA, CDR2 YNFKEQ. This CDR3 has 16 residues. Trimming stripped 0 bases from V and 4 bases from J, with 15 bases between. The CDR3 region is CASSQERQNGLYGYTF. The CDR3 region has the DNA TGTGCCAGCAGCCAAGAAAGGCAGAACGGCCTCTATGGCTACACCTTC.

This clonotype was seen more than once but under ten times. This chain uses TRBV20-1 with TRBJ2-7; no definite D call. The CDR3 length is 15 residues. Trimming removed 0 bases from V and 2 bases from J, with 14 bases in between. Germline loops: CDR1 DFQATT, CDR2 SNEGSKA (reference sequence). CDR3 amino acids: CSARDATAQTYEQYF. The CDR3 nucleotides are TGCAGTGCTAGAGACGCCACAGCTCAGACCTACGAGCAGTACTTC.

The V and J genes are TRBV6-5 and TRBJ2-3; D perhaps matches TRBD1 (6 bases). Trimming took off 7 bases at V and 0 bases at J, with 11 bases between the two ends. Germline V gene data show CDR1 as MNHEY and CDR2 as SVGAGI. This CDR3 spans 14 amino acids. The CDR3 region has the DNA TGTGCCAGCAAGCCGGGACATAGCACAGATACGCAGTATTTT. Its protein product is CASKPGHSTDTQYF.

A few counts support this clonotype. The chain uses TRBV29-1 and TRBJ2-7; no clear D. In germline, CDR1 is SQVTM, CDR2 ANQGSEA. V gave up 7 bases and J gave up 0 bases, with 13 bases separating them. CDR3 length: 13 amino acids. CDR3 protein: CSGISDYSYEQYF. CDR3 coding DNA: TGCAGCGGTATTTCGGATTACTCCTACGAGCAGTACTTC.

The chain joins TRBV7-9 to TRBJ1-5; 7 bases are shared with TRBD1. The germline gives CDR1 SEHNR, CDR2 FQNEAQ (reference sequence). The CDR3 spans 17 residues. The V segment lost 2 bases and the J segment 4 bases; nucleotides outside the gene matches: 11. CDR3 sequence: CASSLSGDRVGNQPQHF. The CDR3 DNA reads TGTGCCAGCAGCTTATCGGGAGACAGGGTGGGAAATCAGCCCCAGCATTTT.

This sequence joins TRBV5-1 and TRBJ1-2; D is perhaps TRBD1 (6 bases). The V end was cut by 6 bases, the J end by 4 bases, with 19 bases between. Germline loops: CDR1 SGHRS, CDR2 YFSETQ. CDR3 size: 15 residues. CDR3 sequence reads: CASNPKEGDRYGYTF. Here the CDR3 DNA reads TGCGCCAGCAACCCTAAAGAGGGGGACCGCTATGGCTACACCTTC.

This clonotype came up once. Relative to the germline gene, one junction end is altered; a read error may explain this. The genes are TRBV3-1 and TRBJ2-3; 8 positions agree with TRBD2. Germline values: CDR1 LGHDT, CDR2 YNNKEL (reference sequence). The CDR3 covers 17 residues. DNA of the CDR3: TGTGCCAGCAACCAAGATTTCGCGGGAGGCCGCACAGATACGCAGTATTTT. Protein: CASNQDFAGGRTDTQYF.

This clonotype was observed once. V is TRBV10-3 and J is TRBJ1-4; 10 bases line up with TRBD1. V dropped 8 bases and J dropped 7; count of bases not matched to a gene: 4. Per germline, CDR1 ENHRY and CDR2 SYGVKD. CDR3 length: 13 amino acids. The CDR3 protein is CAIGGQGFEKLFF. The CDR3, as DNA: TGTGCCATCGGGGGACAGGGGTTTGAAAAACTGTTTTTT.

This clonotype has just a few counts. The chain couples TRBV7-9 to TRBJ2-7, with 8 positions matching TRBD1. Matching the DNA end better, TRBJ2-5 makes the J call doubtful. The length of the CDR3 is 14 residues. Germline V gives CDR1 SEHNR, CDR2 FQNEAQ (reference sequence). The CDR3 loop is CASSWGQAGETQYF. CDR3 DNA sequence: TGTGCCAGCAGCTGGGGACAGGCAGGAGAGACCCAGTACTTC.

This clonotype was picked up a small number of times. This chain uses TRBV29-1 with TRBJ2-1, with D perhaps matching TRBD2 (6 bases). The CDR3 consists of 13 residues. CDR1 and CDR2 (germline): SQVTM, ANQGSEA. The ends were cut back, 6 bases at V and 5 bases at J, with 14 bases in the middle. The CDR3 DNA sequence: TGCAGCGTCTTTGGCGGAGGGAACAATGAGCAGTTCTTC. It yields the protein CSVFGGGNNEQFF.

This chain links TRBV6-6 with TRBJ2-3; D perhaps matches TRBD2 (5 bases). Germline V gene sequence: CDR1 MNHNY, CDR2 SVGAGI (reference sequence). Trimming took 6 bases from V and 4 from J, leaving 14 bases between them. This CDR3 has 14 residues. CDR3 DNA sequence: TGTGCCAGCAGCGCGGCGGGCAGTGCAGATACGCAGTATTTT. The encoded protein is CASSAAGSADTQYF.

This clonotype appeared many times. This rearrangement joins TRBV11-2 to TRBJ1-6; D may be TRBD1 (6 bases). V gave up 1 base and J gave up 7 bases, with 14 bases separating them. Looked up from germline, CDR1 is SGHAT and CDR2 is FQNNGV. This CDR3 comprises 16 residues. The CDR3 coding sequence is TGTGCCAGCAGCTTAGTCGGGGGCGGTGTCAATTCACCCCTCCACTTT. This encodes CASSLVGGGVNSPLHF.

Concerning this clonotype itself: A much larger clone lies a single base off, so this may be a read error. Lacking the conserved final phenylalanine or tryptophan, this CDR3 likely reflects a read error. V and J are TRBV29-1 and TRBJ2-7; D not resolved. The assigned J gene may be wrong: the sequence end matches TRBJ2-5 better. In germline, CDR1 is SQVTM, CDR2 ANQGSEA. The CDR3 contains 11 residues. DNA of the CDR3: TGCAGCGTTGAAGAGGGTGAGACCCAGTACTTA. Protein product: CSVEEGETQYL.

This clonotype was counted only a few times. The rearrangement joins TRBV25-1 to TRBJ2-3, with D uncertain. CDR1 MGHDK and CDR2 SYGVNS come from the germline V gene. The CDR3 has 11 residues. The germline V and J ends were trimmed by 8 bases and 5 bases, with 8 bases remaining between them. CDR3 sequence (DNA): TGTGCCAGCGCCTTCGGAGATACGCAGTATTTT. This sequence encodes CASAFGDTQYF.

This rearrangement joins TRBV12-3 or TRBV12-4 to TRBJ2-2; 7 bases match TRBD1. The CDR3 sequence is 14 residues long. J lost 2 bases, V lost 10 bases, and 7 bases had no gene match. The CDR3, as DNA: TGTGCCACCACAGGGGCGTCCAACACCGGGGAGCTGTTTTTT. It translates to CATTGASNTGELFF.

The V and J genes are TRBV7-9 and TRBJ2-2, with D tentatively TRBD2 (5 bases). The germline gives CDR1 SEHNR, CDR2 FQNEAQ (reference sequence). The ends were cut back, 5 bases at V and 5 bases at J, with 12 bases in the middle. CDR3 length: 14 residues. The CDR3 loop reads CASSHEGKTGELFF. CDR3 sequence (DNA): TGTGCCAGCAGCCACGAGGGCAAAACCGGGGAGCTGTTTTTT. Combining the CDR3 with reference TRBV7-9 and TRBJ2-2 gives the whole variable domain DTGVSQNPRHKITKRGQNVTFRCDPISEHNRLYWYRQTLGQGPEFLTYFQNEAQLEKSRLLSDRFSAERPKGSFSTLEIQRTEQGDSAMYLCASSHEGKTGELFFGEGSRLTVL.

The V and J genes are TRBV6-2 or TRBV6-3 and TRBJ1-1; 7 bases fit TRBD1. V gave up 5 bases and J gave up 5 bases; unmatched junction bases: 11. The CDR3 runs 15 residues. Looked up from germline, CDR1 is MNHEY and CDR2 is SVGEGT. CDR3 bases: TGTGCCAGCAGTCTACTACAGGGGACGGGGACTGAAGCTTTCTTT. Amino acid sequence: CASSLLQGTGTEAFF.

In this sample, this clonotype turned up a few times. The CDR3 nucleotides are TGCAGTGCTGCAGGTCTAACCTACGAGCAGTACTTC. This encodes CSAAGLTYEQYF. The chain links TRBV20-1 to TRBJ2-7, with no clear D. The CDR3 spans 12 residues. The V gene's germline CDR1 is DFQATT and CDR2 SNEGSKA (reference sequence). The germline V and J ends were trimmed by 5 bases and 2 bases, with 10 bases remaining between them.